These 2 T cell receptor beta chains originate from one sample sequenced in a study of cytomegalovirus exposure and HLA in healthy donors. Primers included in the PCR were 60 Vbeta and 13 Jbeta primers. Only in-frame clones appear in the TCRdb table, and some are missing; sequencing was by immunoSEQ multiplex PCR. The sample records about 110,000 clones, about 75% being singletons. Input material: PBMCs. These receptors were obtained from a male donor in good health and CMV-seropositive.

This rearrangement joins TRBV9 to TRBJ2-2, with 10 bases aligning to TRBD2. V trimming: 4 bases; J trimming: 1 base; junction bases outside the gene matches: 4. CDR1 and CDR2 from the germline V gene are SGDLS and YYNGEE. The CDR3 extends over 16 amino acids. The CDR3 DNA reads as TGTGCCAGCAGCATTAGCGGGAGGAGGAACACCGGGGAGCTGTTTTTT. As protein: CASSISGRRNTGELFF.

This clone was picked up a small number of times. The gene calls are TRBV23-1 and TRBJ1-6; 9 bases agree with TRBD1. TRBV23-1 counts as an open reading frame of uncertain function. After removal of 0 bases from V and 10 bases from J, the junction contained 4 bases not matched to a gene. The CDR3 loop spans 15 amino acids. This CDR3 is CASSQSGQGVSPLHF. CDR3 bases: TGCGCCAGCAGTCAATCGGGACAGGGAGTCTCACCCCTCCACTTT.